Listed here is a single T cell receptor (beta chain). This clone was counted between two and nine times. Which antigen it targets is not known. One base away there is no much larger clone; base qualities are not given. The entire amount of isolated RNA was reverse transcribed using the High Capacity cDNA Reverse Transcription Kit, so the sequenced TCRB transcripts were expressed ones. Deep immunoSEQ sequencing was performed on naive, central memory and regulatory T cell samples, with an average of about 3.6 million total reads per sample. Sorted cells were lysed in RLT buffer and RNA was extracted with DNase-treated RNeasy Micro or Mini kits, depending on cell number. To prevent cross-contamination, each cell subset was processed individually, whereas patient and healthy donor samples were processed jointly. Using the immunoSEQ multiplex PCR, TCRB sequences were amplified from cDNA into 87-bp fragments spanning the CDR3 region. Amplicons were sequenced on the Illumina HiSeq platform. In the source study's methods: PCR bias was computationally corrected using synthetic template baselines, reads within Hamming distance 2 were collapsed, and singletons that could not be merged were discarded. By aligning reads against IMGT, V, D and J genes, CDR3 length, and insertions or deletions at six rearrangement sites were assigned. Within each subset, clonotype counts were normalized to the number of sorted cells before true diversity and Gini coefficients were calculated with the tcR R package. The overlap coefficient, calculated on TCRB nucleotide sequences, was used to measure repertoire sharing. Out-of-frame TCRB sequences from naive cells were analyzed to stand in for the pre-selection repertoire. The source is immuneACCESS, and TCRdb retained only in-frame sequences with V and J called. Part of the clones is not carried over; for the studies checked, unresolved V genes explain less than half of this, and the remainder is unexplained. From that table come the V and J calls and clone size; the DNA was used to work out D and trimming. The sample includes approximately 330,000 clones, with approximately 10% observed a single time. Of the sample, roughly 0.016% falls within the top ten clones.

The sample comes from a study of beta chain features in type 1 diabetes (dated by TCRdb to 2016 to 2018). Broadly, across the study: Mean age, gender distribution, total cell number and subset yield did not differ between patients and healthy donors. Across all samples, about 110 million sorted cells were examined, and cell number per subset correlated strongly with RNA yield. In the study, TCRB repertoires of sorted circulating CD4+ T cell subsets from recently diagnosed type 1 diabetes patients were compared with those of matched healthy donors. Regulatory and stem cell-like memory subsets were obtained from only 8 patients and roughly eight healthy donors, while naive and central memory subsets were obtained from all 28 donors. Beyond this particular receptor, the publication reports: At VDJ recombination sites, patients with type 1 diabetes made fewer insertions and deleted more nucleotides, a pattern implying thymic rearrangement abnormalities. Because cDNA rather than genomic DNA was sequenced, highly expressing activated cells could have been over-represented, although no difference in activation and CD3 levels was found between groups. PCR may preferentially amplify shorter templates, but because patient and control samples were amplified and corrected together, any resulting skew would affect both groups equally. In all four CD4+ subsets, TCRB CDR3 length was moderately but significantly shorter in type 1 diabetes patients. HLA sub-analyses involved small numbers of individuals, so any influence of HLA type on TCRB rearrangement remained unresolved. Naive, central memory and regulatory TCRB repertoires appeared to be more similar among patients than among healthy donors.

From each donor, a single peripheral blood sample of about 110 mL on average was drawn into heparinised tubes. Using a panel that included CD45RO, CCR7, CD25, CD127, CD95 and CD27, naive, central memory, regulatory and stem cell-like memory CD4+ T cells were sorted on a BD FACSAria II. Every sorted population had a purity above 98%. PBMCs were isolated right away by Lymphoprep density gradient centrifugation and were stained directly, without culture. To minimize batch effects, samples were stained and sorted in pairs, one healthy donor with one patient per experiment. For CDR1 and CDR2, the germline V gene lists SGHTA and FQGNSA. Trimming removed 5 bases from V and 2 bases from J; the gene matches leave 6 bases unexplained. The CDR3 covers 14 residues, taking in both the cysteine and the phenylalanine. The CDR3 DNA has 42 bases and is translated from base 1.

The sample was naive CD4+ T cells from blood. The cell subset or site label here, explained by the study, means: true naive CD4+ T cells. The chain joins TRBV7-2 to TRBJ2-7; TRBD1 matches 7 bases in the middle. The clonotype originates from a woman aged 25 to 39 in good health. The CDR3 reads CASSPGQPPYEQYF. The bases read TGTGCCAGCAGCCCGGGACAGCCTCCCTACGAGCAGTACTTC. The variable domain in full, with residues beyond the CDR3 obtained from the reference TRBV7-2 and TRBJ2-7 genes, is GAGVSQSPSNKVTEKGKDVELRCDPISGHTALYWYRQSLGQGLEFLIYFQGNSAPDKSGLPSDRFSAERTGGSVSTLTIQRTQQEDSAVYLCASSPGQPPYEQYFGPGTRLTVT.